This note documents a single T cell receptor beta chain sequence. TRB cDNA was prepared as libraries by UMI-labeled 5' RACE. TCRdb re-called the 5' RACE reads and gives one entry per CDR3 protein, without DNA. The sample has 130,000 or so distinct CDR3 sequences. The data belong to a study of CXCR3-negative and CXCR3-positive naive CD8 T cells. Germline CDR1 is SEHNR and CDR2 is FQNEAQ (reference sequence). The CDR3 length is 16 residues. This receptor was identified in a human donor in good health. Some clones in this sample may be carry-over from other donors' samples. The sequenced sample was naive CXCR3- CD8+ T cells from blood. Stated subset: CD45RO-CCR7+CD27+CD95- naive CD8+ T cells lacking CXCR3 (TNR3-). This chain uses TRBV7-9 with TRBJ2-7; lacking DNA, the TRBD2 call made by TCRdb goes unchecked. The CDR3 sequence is CASSPGLITGSYEQYF.